The clone carrying this T cell receptor beta chain has just a few counts. Conversion of TCR transcripts into cDNA relied on 5'RACE template switching, which added a universal primer site and UMIs. TCRdb ran MiXCR on the 5' RACE reads and lists one entry per CDR3 protein. The sample holds under 40,000 distinct CDR3 sequences, about 6.6% seen once. This CDR3 is built from 16 residues. Germline V CDR1 and CDR2: ENHRY, SYGVKD. Trimming stripped 0 bases from V and 8 bases from J, with 14 bases between. This specimen belongs to a study of T cells after yellow fever vaccination. Study results and caveats: The sorted memory subsets sampled on day 0 contained almost no detectable vaccine-responding clonotypes. The secondary T-cell response peaked on day 5, not day 15, but was weaker.

The specimen comprised PBMCs, either bulk or a sorted T-cell subset (CD4+, CD8+, memory, or dextramer-sorted; not recorded which), sampled on the day of the first yellow fever vaccination. The rearrangement links TRBV10-3 to TRBJ1-6; TRBD1 is a possible D gene (6 bases). The TCR originated in a man between 18 and 29 years old who received the YFV17D yellow fever vaccine. The CDR3 nucleotides read TGTGCCATCAGTGAGTCGAGACAGGCCATGGATTCACCCCTCCACTTT. Translated: CAISESRQAMDSPLHF.